The rows below give T cell receptor beta chains drawn from one sample of a study of blood T cell repertoires in COVID-19. The protocol was immunoSEQ multiplex PCR, while the TCRdb copy is restricted to in-frame clones and leaves out a portion. The table shows around 300,000 clones, with around 90% occurring only once. Sequencing was done on a sample of PBMCs or T cells enriched from blood (not recorded which). These receptors were taken from a woman aged 55-75 years in a cohort exposed to, infected with or recovered from COVID-19 (not recorded which). The CDR3 runs from the conserved cysteine through the conserved F or W. A D gene is named only where the DNA matches it firmly. The listing skips clone size in some rows; elsewhere it reads once, few, many or a size class.

>once|TRBJ2-2|TRBV7-3|TRBD1
CASSLTSGTGNTGELFF
TGTGCCAGCAGCTTAACCTCCGGGACAGGAAACACCGGGGAGCTGTTTTTT
>-|TRBJ2-4|TRBV7-8|-
CASSLVGRVENIQYF
TGTGCCAGCAGCTTAGTCGGGCGGGTGGAGAACATTCAGTACTTC
>-|TRBJ2-5|TRBV6-5|TRBD2
CAGHSGRVWQETQYF
TGTGCCGGACATAGCGGGAGGGTATGGCAAGAGACCCAGTACTTC
>-|TRBJ2-3|TRBV4-2|TRBD2
CASSRTQIRAGGSTDTQYF
TGTGCCAGCAGCCGAACCCAGATTAGGGCGGGAGGGAGCACAGATACGCAGTATTTT
>-|TRBJ2-7|TRBV28|TRBD1
CASSRPGTGIYEQYF
TGTGCCAGCAGTCGCCCCGGGACAGGGATCTACGAGCAGTACTTC
>-|TRBJ1-5|TRBV28|-
CASSQNNQPQHF
TGTGCCAGCAGCCAAAACAATCAGCCCCAGCATTTT
>-|TRBJ2-3|TRBV24-1|-
CATSDLGEGIPDTQYF
TGTGCCACCAGTGATTTAGGGGAAGGGATCCCAGATACGCAGTATTTT
>-|TRBJ1-2|TRBV5-6|-
CASSLDGAVFYGYTF
TGTGCCAGCAGCTTGGATGGTGCAGTCTTCTATGGCTACACCTTC
>-|TRBJ2-2|TRBV7-9|-
CASSPSVVNTGELFF
TGTGCCAGCAGCCCTAGCGTGGTGAACACCGGGGAGCTGTTTTTT
>-|TRBJ1-4|TRBV24-1|-
CATSVPPFRDGRKTVF
TGTGCCACCAGTGTTCCTCCCTTCAGGGACGGGAGAAAAACTGTTTTT
>-|TRBJ1-3|TRBV12-3/TRBV12-4|-
CASTIRGNHTIYF
TGTGCCAGCACTATTAGGGGAAATCACACCATATATTTT
>-|TRBJ2-5|TRBV19|TRBD2
CASKPTSGKETQYF
TGTGCCAGTAAGCCGACTAGCGGGAAGGAGACCCAGTACTTC
>-|TRBJ2-7|TRBV19|TRBD2
CASSLSSIAGGTYEQYF
TGTGCCAGTAGCCTGTCCTCCATAGCGGGAGGCACCTACGAGCAGTACTTC
>-|TRBJ2-7|TRBV7-9|TRBD2
CASSSGLAGADEQYF
TGTGCCAGCAGCTCGGGACTAGCGGGAGCCGACGAGCAGTACTTC
>-|TRBJ2-3|TRBV4-3|TRBD2
CASSQDSVGGSSDTQYF
TGCGCCAGCAGCCAAGATTCAGTCGGCGGGAGTTCAGATACGCAGTATTTT
>-|TRBJ1-4|TRBV28|-
CASMNPGGTNEKLFF
TGTGCCAGCATGAACCCGGGGGGAACTAATGAAAAACTGTTTTTT
>once|TRBJ1-1|TRBV27|-
CASSPIRGRVDEAFF
TGTGCCAGCAGTCCAATCAGGGGCAGGGTCGATGAAGCTTTCTTT
>-|TRBJ2-5|TRBV6-6|-
CASSVSIETQYF
TGTGCCAGCTCCGTTAGCATCGAGACCCAGTACTTC
>-|TRBJ1-4|TRBV10-3|-
CAISEGAATNEKLFF
TGTGCCATCAGTGAGGGGGCAGCAACTAATGAAAAACTGTTTTTT
>-|TRBJ2-7|TRBV27|-
CASSLYFGVYEQYF
TGTGCCAGCAGTTTGTACTTCGGAGTTTACGAGCAGTACTTC
>-|TRBJ2-7|TRBV7-9|TRBD2
CASSLAGSGAYEQYF
TGTGCCAGCAGCTTAGCAGGTAGCGGGGCCTACGAGCAGTACTTC
>-|TRBJ1-3|TRBV19|-
CASRKTGNSGNTIYF
TGTGCCAGTAGAAAGACAGGAAACTCTGGAAACACCATATATTTT
>-|TRBJ2-5|TRBV2|TRBD2
CASSEQRGGETQYF
TGTGCCAGCAGTGAGCAGCGGGGGGGAGAGACCCAGTACTTC
>-|TRBJ1-2|TRBV24-1|-
CATSEPLPTGSHGYTF
TGTGCCACCAGTGAGCCCCTGCCAACGGGGTCCCATGGCTACACCTTC
>-|TRBJ2-5|TRBV9|TRBD1
CASSPGDRTEETQYF
TGTGCCAGCAGCCCCGGGGACAGGACCGAAGAGACCCAGTACTTC
>few|TRBJ1-5|TRBV28|-
CASRLRYLEGAQPQHF
TGTGCCAGCAGACTACGTTATTTGGAAGGCGCTCAGCCCCAGCATTTT